The 29 T cell receptor beta chains presented below share a single source sample, sequenced in a study of cytomegalovirus exposure and HLA in healthy donors. The PCR ran on 60 Vbeta and 13 Jbeta primers. The table came from immunoSEQ multiplex PCR; TCRdb's copy has only in-frame clones and leaves some out. The sample shows approximately 150,000 clones, around 81% of them seen only once. Sequenced sample: PBMCs. The receptors were gathered from a woman aged 50 to 60 in good health and CMV-seronegative.

The rearrangement joins TRBV4-1 to TRBJ2-5, with a weak D call TRBD1 (5 bases). The CDR3 spans 15 residues. Germline V gene data show CDR1 as MGHRA and CDR2 as YSYEKL. Trimming pared 0 bases from V and 5 bases from J, leaving 13 bases between. CDR3 protein: CASSQEGAAVETQYF. The CDR3, as DNA: TGCGCCAGCAGCCAAGAAGGGGCGGCAGTGGAGACCCAGTACTTC.

The chain couples TRBV5-1 to TRBJ2-5; 8 positions agree with TRBD2. The J call is in doubt because the DNA end fits TRBJ2-7 better. Germline CDR1 reads SGHRS; CDR2 reads YFSETQ. There are 14 residues in the CDR3. CDR3 protein: CASSLSSGSYEQYF. Written as DNA, the CDR3 is TGCGCCAGCAGCTTGTCCAGCGGGAGCTACGAGCAGTACTTC.

On this clone: The same CDR3 is also encoded by other DNA sequences in this sample. The chain recombines TRBV10-1 with TRBJ2-7, with D unclear. V was trimmed by 0 bases and J by 4 bases, leaving 7 bases between them. The CDR3 is made up of 13 amino acids. Germline CDR1 reads WNHNN; CDR2 reads SYGVQD (reference sequence). The CDR3 spells CASSESTRYEQYF. The CDR3 DNA reads as TGCGCCAGCAGTGAGTCGACGAGGTACGAGCAGTACTTC.

The V gene is TRBV6-5, the J gene TRBJ1-1; D might be TRBD1 (6 bases). Between the trimmed V and J ends, which lost 8 bases and 2 bases, there was a span of 12 bases. From germline, CDR1 is MNHEY and CDR2 SVGAGI. There are 13 residues in the CDR3. DNA for the CDR3: TGTGCCAGCCGACCGGGACACAACACTGAAGCTTTCTTT. This translates into CASRPGHNTEAFF.

This sequence joins TRBV5-8 and TRBJ1-6, with TRBD1 identical over 9 bases. J was trimmed by 9 bases and V by 5 bases; bases with no gene match: 6. The V gene's germline CDR1 is SGHTS and CDR2 YDEGEE. The CDR3 has 14 amino acids. The CDR3 DNA follows: TGTGCCAGCAGTAAAGGACAGGGGAGTTCACCCCTCCACTTT. It is translated as CASSKGQGSSPLHF. Filled out from reference TRBV5-8 and TRBJ1-6, the complete variable domain reads EAGVTQSPTHLIKTRGQQATLRCSPISGHTSVYWYQQALGLGLQFLLWYDEGEERNRGNFPPRFSGRQFPNYSSELNVNALELEDSALYLCASSKGQGSSPLHFGNGTRLTVT.

This clone has more than one count but fewer than ten. V usage is TRBV5-1 and J usage is TRBJ1-1, with 7 bases that match TRBD1. Trimming cost V 4 bases and J 0 bases; bases outside gene matches: 3. The CDR3 is 14 residues long. The germline gives CDR1 SGHRS, CDR2 YFSETQ. Here the CDR3 DNA reads TGCGCCAGCAGCGTGGGACAGATGAACACTGAAGCTTTCTTT. Its translation is CASSVGQMNTEAFF.

The V and J genes are TRBV7-8 and TRBJ2-7; 8 nucleotides line up with TRBD2. Losses at the gene ends were 2 bases for V and 1 base for J; bases not matched to a gene: 10. CDR3 length: 17 residues. Germline V gene sequence: CDR1 SGHVS, CDR2 FQNEAQ. CDR3 region: CASSLTLAAGGSYEQYF. CDR3 sequence (DNA): TGTGCCAGCAGCTTAACATTGGCGGCGGGAGGTTCCTACGAGCAGTACTTC.

The rearrangement uses TRBV6-6 and TRBJ1-2, with 8 bases lining up with TRBD1. The CDR3 has 16 amino acids. With V trimmed by 4 bases and J by 7 bases, 14 bases remained unmatched. Germline loops: CDR1 MNHNY, CDR2 SVGAGI (reference sequence). The CDR3 DNA is TGTGCCAGCAGTTTGTCGTTGGGACAGGCTCTGGGTGGCTACACCTTC. Its protein product is CASSLSLGQALGGYTF.

The chain has TRBV5-4 and TRBJ2-5; D might be TRBD1 (7 bases). The germline V gene encodes CDR1 SGHNT and CDR2 YYREEE (reference sequence). V shed 0 bases and J shed 4 bases, with 16 bases lying between them. The CDR3 consists of 16 residues. The CDR3 nucleotides are TGTGCCAGCAGCTTGGGGAGGGGGCTAGAAGGAGAGACCCAGTACTTC. Encoded protein: CASSLGRGLEGETQYF.

The rearrangement uses TRBV6-5 and TRBJ1-2; D might be TRBD1 (6 bases). This CDR3 region has 13 residues. V dropped 10 bases and J dropped 6 bases, with 18 bases sitting between them. The germline CDR1 and CDR2 sequences are MNHEY and SVGAGI. The CDR3 nucleotides read TGTGCCACCCTGGGGGCAGGGTTCGATGGCTACACCTTC. Protein product: CATLGAGFDGYTF.

The chain is built from TRBV27 and TRBJ2-7; 9 nucleotides align to TRBD1. CDR1 is MNHEY, CDR2 SMNVEV, per germline (reference sequence). The trim removed 3 bases at V and 6 bases at J, leaving 12 bases unmatched. This CDR3 comprises 16 residues. CDR3 nucleotide sequence: TGTGCCAGCAGTTTTGGGTGGGGGACAGGGACCTCCGAGCAGTACTTC. Residues: CASSFGWGTGTSEQYF.

The chain joins TRBV5-1 to TRBJ1-2; 7 nucleotides agree with TRBD1. Germline CDR1 SGHRS, CDR2 YFSETQ. With V trimmed by 0 bases and J by 7 bases, 12 bases remained unmatched. The CDR3 has 16 amino acids. The CDR3 protein is CASSLARQGRDPGYTF. CDR3 nucleotide sequence: TGCGCCAGCAGCTTGGCCCGACAGGGTAGGGACCCTGGCTACACCTTC. Looking up the rest from reference TRBV5-1 and TRBJ1-2 gives the full variable domain: KAGVTQTPRYLIKTRGQQVTLSCSPISGHRSVSWYQQTPGQGLQFLFEYFSETQRNKGNFPGRFSGRQFSNSRSEMNVSTLELGDSALYLCASSLARQGRDPGYTFGSGTRLTVV.

This clone was counted a few times. The genes are TRBV4-2 and TRBJ2-1; 10 bases are shared with TRBD1. This CDR3 has 17 amino acids. V was clipped by 5 bases and J by 5 bases; unmatched bases: 12. Germline-derived CDR1 and CDR2 are LGHNA and YNFKEQ. In nucleotides, the CDR3 is TGTGCCAGCAGCAAGCAGGACAGGGGGGGGCGGGACAATGAGCAGTTCTTC. This encodes CASSKQDRGGRDNEQFF.

In this sample, this clone turned up once. V usage is TRBV7-2 and J usage is TRBJ2-5; weak D call: TRBD2 (6 bases). The DNA end is more similar to TRBJ2-7, so the J call may be wrong. Germline loops: CDR1 SGHTA, CDR2 FQGNSA. The length of the CDR3 is 15 residues. CDR3 in amino acids: CASSLVGGSKHEQYF. In nucleotides, the CDR3 is TGTGCCAGCAGCTTAGTTGGAGGGAGTAAGCACGAGCAGTACTTC.

The chain joins TRBV9 to TRBJ2-1, with D maybe TRBD1 (6 bases). CDR1 and CDR2 from the germline V gene are SGDLS and YYNGEE. Trimming pared 3 bases from V and 12 bases from J, leaving 19 bases between. This CDR3 has 14 amino acids. CDR3 sequence (DNA): TGTGCCAGCAGCGCGTCGCCTGAGGACAGTCGGCAGTTCTTC. It translates to CASSASPEDSRQFF.

Of note for this clone: Additional DNA sequences in this sample encode the identical CDR3. This chain links TRBV5-1 with TRBJ2-5; 12 bases line up with TRBD2. After removal of 0 bases from V and 4 bases from J, the junction contained 1 base not matched to a gene. CDR3 length equals 15 residues. Looked up from germline, CDR1 is SGHRS and CDR2 is YFSETQ. As DNA, the CDR3 is TGCGCCAGCAGCTTGGCACTAGCGGGAGGAGAGACCCAGTACTTC. This encodes CASSLALAGGETQYF.

The V and J genes are TRBV11-2 and TRBJ2-3, with TRBD2 matching over 11 bases. CDR3 length: 17 amino acids. Unmatched junction bases numbered 7, after V lost 2 bases and J lost 3 bases. Germline V CDR1 and CDR2: SGHAT, FQNNGV. CDR3 in DNA: TGTGCCAGCAGCTTAAGGGCTAGCGGGGGGCGGACAGATACGCAGTATTTT. This gives the protein CASSLRASGGRTDTQYF.

The rearrangement uses TRBV5-1 and TRBJ2-7; no clear D gene. Trimming left V 0 bases short and J 2 bases short, with 12 bases between. The CDR3 is 15 amino acids. Germline V gene data show CDR1 as SGHRS and CDR2 as YFSETQ. CDR3 coding DNA: TGCGCCAGCAGCTTGGGCTCCTCTATCCCCTACGAGCAGTACTTC. This encodes CASSLGSSIPYEQYF.

V is TRBV7-6 and J is TRBJ2-7; no definite D call. The CDR3 runs 15 residues. Between the trimmed V and J ends, which lost 1 base and 0 bases, there was a span of 10 bases. CDR1 and CDR2 (germline): SGHVS, FNYEAQ. CDR3 protein: CASSLDPSSSYEQYF. As DNA, the CDR3 is TGTGCCAGCAGCTTAGATCCGTCCTCCTCCTACGAGCAGTACTTC.

This clone appeared a single time. This CDR3 is also generated by other DNA sequences in the sample. This chain links TRBV5-1 with TRBJ1-1, with D unresolved. This CDR3 contains 13 residues. The germline V gene has CDR1 SGHRS and CDR2 YFSETQ. Trimming left V 0 bases short and J 2 bases short, with 5 bases between. The CDR3 DNA follows: TGCGCCAGCAGCTTGGAGCTAAACACTGAAGCTTTCTTT. Translation: CASSLELNTEAFF. Complete variable domain (other parts from reference TRBV5-1 and TRBJ1-1): KAGVTQTPRYLIKTRGQQVTLSCSPISGHRSVSWYQQTPGQGLQFLFEYFSETQRNKGNFPGRFSGRQFSNSRSEMNVSTLELGDSALYLCASSLELNTEAFFGQGTRLTVV.

J is TRBJ1-2 and V is TRBV7-2; TRBD1 might be the D (5 bases). This CDR3 has 14 residues. Trimming shortened V by 1 base and J by 5 bases, and 11 bases separated the two germline ends. Germline V gives CDR1 SGHTA, CDR2 FQGNSA. The chain's CDR3 is CASSLGVRDYGYTF. The CDR3 nucleotides read TGTGCCAGCAGCTTAGGGGTCAGGGATTATGGCTACACCTTC.

This clone was recorded only once. The V call is TRBV7-2, the J call TRBJ2-1, with no clear D. Trimming left V 1 base short and J 7 bases short, with 23 bases between. The CDR3 sequence is 18 residues long. From germline, CDR1 is SGHTA and CDR2 FQGNSA. CDR3: CASSLVPYFMLDANEQFF. CDR3 DNA sequence: TGTGCCAGCAGCTTAGTGCCTTATTTTATGCTAGACGCGAATGAGCAGTTCTTC.

The V gene is TRBV15, the J gene TRBJ2-5, with no clear D. CDR1 and CDR2 (germline): LNHNV, YYDKDF (reference sequence). This CDR3 is built from 14 residues. Trimming took off 0 bases at V and 5 bases at J, with 10 bases between the two ends. CDR3 in DNA: TGTGCCACCAGCAGAGATCGGAGCAGTGAGACCCAGTACTTC. Translation: CATSRDRSSETQYF.

The chain joins TRBV6-5 to TRBJ2-5; 8 nucleotides agree with TRBD2. This CDR3 spans 16 amino acids. Germline V gene data show CDR1 as MNHEY and CDR2 as SVGAGI. The V gene end was trimmed by 4 bases and the J gene end by 5 bases; junction bases not matched to a gene: 12. CDR3 protein: CASSLRPGRGRETQYF. CDR3 coding DNA: TGTGCCAGCAGTTTAAGGCCCGGGAGGGGCAGGGAGACCCAGTACTTC.

The chain carries TRBV7-9 and TRBJ2-6; 9 nucleotides align to TRBD1. The CDR3 sequence is 15 residues long. Germline values: CDR1 SEHNR, CDR2 FQNEAQ (reference sequence). The CDR3 protein is CATKGDRVGANVLTF. CDR3 DNA sequence: TGTGCTACAAAGGGGGACAGGGTTGGGGCCAACGTCCTGACTTTC. Full variable domain (rest looked up from reference TRBV7-9 and TRBJ2-6): DTGVSQNPRHKITKRGQNVTFRCDPISEHNRLYWYRQTLGQGPEFLTYFQNEAQLEKSRLLSDRFSAERPKGSFSTLEIQRTEQGDSAMYLCATKGDRVGANVLTFGAGSRLTVL.

J is TRBJ2-7 and V is TRBV9, with 7 positions matching TRBD2. Germline loops: CDR1 SGDLS, CDR2 YYNGEE. The CDR3 consists of 13 residues. Unmatched junction bases numbered 7, after V lost 4 bases and J lost 6 bases. The DNA of the CDR3 is TGTGCCAGCAGCCCCCGCGGGAGCTCCGAGCAGTACTTC. Its protein is CASSPRGSSEQYF. The full variable domain, completed using reference TRBV9 and TRBJ2-7, is DSGVTQTPKHLITATGQRVTLRCSPRSGDLSVYWYQQSLDQGLQFLIQYYNGEERAKGNILERFSAQQFPDLHSELNLSSLELGDSALYFCASSPRGSSEQYFGPGTRLTVT.

The V call is TRBV4-2, the J call TRBJ2-3; 7 bases are a match to TRBD2. This CDR3 is built from 14 residues. The V gene's germline CDR1 is LGHNA and CDR2 YNFKEQ. V dropped 0 bases and J dropped 3; count of bases not matched to a gene: 0. DNA of the CDR3: TGTGCCAGCAGCCAAGAGGGGGGGACAGATACGCAGTATTTT. It codes for CASSQEGGTDTQYF.

J is TRBJ1-1 and V is TRBV11-3; no clear D. Germline V gene sequence: CDR1 SGHNT, CDR2 YENEEA. The CDR3 has 15 amino acids. The V and J ends lost 1 base and 5 bases respectively, with 14 bases between them. CDR3 coding DNA: TGTGCCAGCAGCTTAGTTTGGGCCGAGCCTACTGAAGCTTTCTTT. Its translation: CASSLVWAEPTEAFF.

V and J are TRBV5-5 and TRBJ1-2; 7 nucleotides match TRBD1. The CDR3 is 13 residues long. V trimming: 5 bases; J trimming: 4 bases; junction bases outside the gene matches: 5. CDR1 and CDR2 from the germline V gene are SGHKS and YYEKEE (reference sequence). CDR3 residues: CASRQTGTYGYTF. CDR3 DNA: TGTGCCAGCAGACAGACAGGGACCTATGGCTACACCTTC.